The sequence of this T cell receptor (beta chain) was determined in a study of blood T cell repertoires in COVID-19. Study details: Samples representing acute and convalescent COVID-19 were sourced from the United States, Italy and Spain.

This clone occurred a few times. Authors' methods: Reference gene primer amplification yielded estimated nucleated cell counts. TCRdb's copy holds only in-frame clones and misses some; the assay was immunoSEQ multiplex PCR. For V, J and clone size, that table is used; D and trimming come from the DNA. In the table there are under 250,000 clones, roughly 89% of which are singletons. CDR1 and CDR2 from the germline V gene are MNHEY and SVGAGI. V lost 5 bases, J lost 7 bases, and 14 bases lay in between. This CDR3 region has 13 residues. The study drew participants aged about 18 to 89 years from 20 to 30 US areas. Participants had their cohort set by participant-reported clinical history.

The sequence derives from a woman aged 30 to 39 with acute COVID-19. The chain couples TRBV6-5 to TRBJ1-2; TRBD1 is a possible D gene (5 bases). The sample comprised PBMCs or T cells enriched from blood (not recorded which). The CDR3, as DNA: TGTGCCAGCAGTACCCTAGGGGTAGGTGGCTACACCTTC. Translated, it gives CASSTLGVGGYTF.